This note documents a single T cell receptor (beta chain) sequence. This record belongs to a study of CD8+ T cells in alopecia areata. TCR sequencing used cDNA made by reverse transcription of extracted RNA. Sequencing used immunoSEQ multiplex PCR; TCRdb keeps in-frame clones, though not all of them. The sample yields roughly 250,000 clones, around 67% seen once. Germline loops: CDR1 SGHNT, CDR2 YYREEE (reference sequence). V lost 4 bases, J lost 4 bases, and 4 bases stayed unmatched. The CDR3 is 15 amino acids. The sample in question was CD4+ T cells sorted from blood, obtained at week 0. The chain is built from TRBV5-4 and TRBJ2-6, with 8 nucleotides matching TRBD2. The receptor comes from a human donor with alopecia areata. In DNA, the CDR3 is TGTGCCAGCAGCCCGGGGGGGATCGGGGCCAACGTCCTGACTTTC. It codes for CASSPGGIGANVLTF.